The clone carrying this TCR beta chain was found many times. What it binds is not known. Preparation of the TCRbeta library involved a method that used unique molecular identifiers. MiXCR, run by TCRdb on the PCR reads, gives a single entry per CDR3 protein. The sample has around 270,000 distinct CDR3 sequences; 10% are singletons. The data stem from a study of T-cell reconstitution after alpha-beta-depleted transplantation in children. Study results and limitations: Some patients' high day-60 TCRbeta diversity was traced to surviving recipient T cells and thymic progenitors.

V shed 4 bases, J shed 6 bases, and the junction held 17 bases outside the gene matches. Per the germline V gene, CDR1 is SQVTM and CDR2 is ANQGSEA. The CDR3 totals 19 residues. The chain has TRBV29-1 and TRBJ2-1; 14 bases map to TRBD2. The TCR comes from a boy younger than two with acute myeloid leukemia, due to receive a stem cell transplant. The sequencing used PBMCs, collected before TCRalphabeta/CD19-depleted stem cell transplant. The CDR3 sequence: CSVGSTDRTGLAGVNEQFF. In nucleotides, the CDR3 is TGCAGCGTTGGGAGTACGGACAGGACGGGACTAGCGGGAGTCAATGAGCAGTTCTTC.